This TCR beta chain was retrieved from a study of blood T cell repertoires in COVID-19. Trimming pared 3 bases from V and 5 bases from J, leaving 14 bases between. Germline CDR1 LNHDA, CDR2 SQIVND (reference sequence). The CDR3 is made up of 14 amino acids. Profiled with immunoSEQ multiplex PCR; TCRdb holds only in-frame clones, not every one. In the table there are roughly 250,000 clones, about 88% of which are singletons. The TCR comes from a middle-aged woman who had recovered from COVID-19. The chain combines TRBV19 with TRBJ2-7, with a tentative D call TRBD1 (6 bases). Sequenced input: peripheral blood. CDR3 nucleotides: TGTGCCAGTAGTATCCGGTCCGGGACACACGAGCAGTACTTC. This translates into CASSIRSGTHEQYF.